This entry describes one T cell receptor (beta chain). The antigen this receptor binds is unknown. Base qualities are not provided; no much larger clone lies one nucleotide away. This entry is derived from a study of blood T cell repertoires in COVID-19 (dated by TCRdb to 2020 to 2021). Study-wide context: Samples from collaborators originated in the United States, Italy and Spain and spanned both the acute and convalescent phases of COVID-19. Sample metadata almost always included a de-identified subject ID, COVID-19 status, age in years and sex. The dataset comprised deeply sampled blood TCRbeta repertoires from subjects exposed to, actively infected with, or recovered from COVID-19. The material from the prospective study consisted of cDNA or gDNA derived from T cells, B-cell-depleted T cells, or PBMCs. The repertoires were made available in a free public database intended to serve as a resource for research on the immune response to SARS-CoV-2. Where available, HLA class I and class II types were taken from metadata supplied by the sample provider and were not determined by assay-based typing. Samples came from the ongoing ImmuneRACE study (first 160 participants) plus 1,254 subjects from 6 global collaborators.

The collaborating institutions used their own protocols to collect whole blood in K2EDTA tubes. Collaborator samples were shipped for TCRbeta analysis as frozen whole blood, isolated PBMCs, or DNA extracted from either sample type. The immunoSEQ Assay, a bias-controlled multiplex PCR, was used to amplify TCRbeta CDR3 regions from genomic DNA. Per the original workflow: Nucleated cell counts per sample were estimated from amplification of reference gene primers within the assay. To quantify the absolute abundance of each unique TCRbeta CDR3 rearrangement, sequence reads were collapsed and filtered. Productive Simpson clonality was computed per sample as the square root of Simpson's diversity index over productive rearrangements. TCRdb took over this immuneACCESS table, retaining in-frame rearrangements with V and J assigned. Such tables are incomplete; in checked studies, under half of the missing clones stem from an unresolved V gene, and the remainder is unexplained. That table supplies the V and J calls and clone size; D and trimming were determined from the DNA. Here the sample has approximately 77,000 clones; about 80% occur a single time. Around 4.8% of the sample goes to the ten largest clones.

Cut back by 4 bases and 8 bases, the V and J ends lie 18 bases apart. According to the germline V gene, CDR1 reads SGHRS and CDR2 reads YFSETQ. Including cysteine and phenylalanine, the CDR3 has 14 amino acids. The kept DNA is CDR3 alone, 42 bases in frame from the first base. Study-level results and caveats: The quantity of clinical and demographic metadata differed by source and by participant and was supplied without curation.

The sequence links TRBV5-1 to TRBJ1-1; TRBD1 is possibly the D segment (6 matching bases). Sequencing was done on a sample of peripheral blood. The receptor's source is a woman aged 70-85 years with acute or convalescent COVID-19. At the DNA level, the sequence is TGCGCCAGCAGCATACAGGGCATCCAGAGGGAAGCTTTCTTT. Its translation reads: CASSIQGIQREAFF.